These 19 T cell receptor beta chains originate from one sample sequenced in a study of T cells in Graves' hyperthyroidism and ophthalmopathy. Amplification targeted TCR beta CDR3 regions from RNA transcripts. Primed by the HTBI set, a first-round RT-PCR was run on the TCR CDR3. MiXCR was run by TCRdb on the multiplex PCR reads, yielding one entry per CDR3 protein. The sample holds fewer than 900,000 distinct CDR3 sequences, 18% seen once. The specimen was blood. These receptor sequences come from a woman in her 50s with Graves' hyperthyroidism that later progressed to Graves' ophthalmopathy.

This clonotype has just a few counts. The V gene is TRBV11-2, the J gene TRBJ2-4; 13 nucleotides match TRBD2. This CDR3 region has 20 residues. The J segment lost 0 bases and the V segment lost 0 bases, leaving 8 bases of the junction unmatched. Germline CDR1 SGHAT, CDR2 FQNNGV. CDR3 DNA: TGTGCCAGCAGCTTAGAGCCGACTAGCGGGGGGAAGCTAGCCAAAAACATTCAGTACTTC. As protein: CASSLEPTSGGKLAKNIQYF. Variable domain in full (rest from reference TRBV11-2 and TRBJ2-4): EAGVAQSPRYKIIEKRQSVAFWCNPISGHATLYWYQQILGQGPKLLIQFQNNGVVDDSQLPKDRFSAERLKGVDSTLKIQPAKLEDSAVYLCASSLEPTSGGKLAKNIQYFGAGTRLSVL.

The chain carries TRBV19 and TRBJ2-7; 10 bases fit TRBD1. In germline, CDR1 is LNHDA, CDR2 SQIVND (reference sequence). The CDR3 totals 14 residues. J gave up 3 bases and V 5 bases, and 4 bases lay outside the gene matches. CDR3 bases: TGTGCCAGTAGTGCCGGACAGGGGGGCTACGAGCAGTACTTC. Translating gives CASSAGQGGYEQYF.

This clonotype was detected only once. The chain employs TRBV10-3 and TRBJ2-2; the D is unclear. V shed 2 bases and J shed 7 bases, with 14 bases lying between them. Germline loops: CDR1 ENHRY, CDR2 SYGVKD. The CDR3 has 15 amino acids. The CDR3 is CAISEGVYGIGELFF. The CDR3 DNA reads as TGTGCCATCAGTGAGGGGGTCTATGGTATCGGGGAGCTGTTTTTT.

CDR3 region: CASSFPGMGNEQFF. CDR3 DNA: TGTGCCAGCAGCTTCCCAGGGATGGGGAATGAGCAGTTCTTC. V gene TRBV5-6 combines with J gene TRBJ2-1; perhaps TRBD1 as D (5 bases). The CDR3 extends over 14 amino acids. Germline CDR1 is SGHDT and CDR2 is YYEEEE. Trimming left V 2 bases short and J 7 bases short, with 13 bases between.

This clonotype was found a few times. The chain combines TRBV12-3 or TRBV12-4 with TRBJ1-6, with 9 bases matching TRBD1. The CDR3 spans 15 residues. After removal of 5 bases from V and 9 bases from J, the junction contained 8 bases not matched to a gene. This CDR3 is CASSTGQGRISPLHF. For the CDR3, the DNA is TGTGCCAGCAGTACCGGACAGGGGAGGATTTCACCCCTCCACTTT.

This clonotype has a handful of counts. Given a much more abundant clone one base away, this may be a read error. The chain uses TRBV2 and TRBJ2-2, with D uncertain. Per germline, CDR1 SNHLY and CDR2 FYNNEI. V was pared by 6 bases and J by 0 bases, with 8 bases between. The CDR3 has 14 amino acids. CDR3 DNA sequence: TGTGCCAGCAGGTCGGACGCGAACACCGGGGAGCTGTTTTTT. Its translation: CASRSDANTGELFF. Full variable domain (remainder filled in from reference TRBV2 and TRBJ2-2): EPEVTQTPSHQVTQMGQEVILRCVPISNHLYFYWYRQILGQKVEFLVSFYNNEISEKSEIFDDQFSVERPDGSNFTLKIRSTKLEDSAMYFCASRSDANTGELFFGEGSRLTVL.

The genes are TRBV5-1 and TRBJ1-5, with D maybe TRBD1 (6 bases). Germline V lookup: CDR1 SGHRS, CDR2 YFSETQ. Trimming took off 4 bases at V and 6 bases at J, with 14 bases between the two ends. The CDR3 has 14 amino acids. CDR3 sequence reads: CASSPLGGSQPQHF. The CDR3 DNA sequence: TGCGCCAGCAGCCCTCTAGGGGGGAGTCAGCCCCAGCATTTT.

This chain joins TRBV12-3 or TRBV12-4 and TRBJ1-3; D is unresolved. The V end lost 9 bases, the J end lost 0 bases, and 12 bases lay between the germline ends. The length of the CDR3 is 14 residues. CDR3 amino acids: CASKPLSSGNTIYF. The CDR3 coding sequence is TGTGCCAGTAAACCCTTAAGCTCTGGAAACACCATATATTTT.

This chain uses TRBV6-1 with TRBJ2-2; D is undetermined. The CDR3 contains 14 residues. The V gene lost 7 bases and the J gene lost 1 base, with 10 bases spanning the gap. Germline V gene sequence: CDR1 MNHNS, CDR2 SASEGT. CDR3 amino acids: CASNGEQNTGELFF. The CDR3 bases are TGTGCCAGCAATGGGGAACAGAACACCGGGGAGCTGTTTTTT.

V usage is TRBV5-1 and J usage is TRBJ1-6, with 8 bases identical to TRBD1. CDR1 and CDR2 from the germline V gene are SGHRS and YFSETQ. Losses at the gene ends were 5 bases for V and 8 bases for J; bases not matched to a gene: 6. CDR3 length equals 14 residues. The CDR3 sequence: CASRPGQDDSPLHF. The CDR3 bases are TGCGCCAGCAGGCCGGGACAGGATGATTCACCCCTCCACTTT.

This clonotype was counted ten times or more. The CDR3 protein is CSARRGQPQHF. The CDR3, as DNA: TGCAGTGCTAGAAGGGGTCAGCCCCAGCATTTT. The chain recombines TRBV20-1 with TRBJ1-5; tentative D call: TRBD1 (5 bases). Trimming took 2 bases from V and 6 from J, leaving 5 bases between them. CDR3 length equals 11 residues. In germline, CDR1 is DFQATT, CDR2 SNEGSKA (reference sequence).

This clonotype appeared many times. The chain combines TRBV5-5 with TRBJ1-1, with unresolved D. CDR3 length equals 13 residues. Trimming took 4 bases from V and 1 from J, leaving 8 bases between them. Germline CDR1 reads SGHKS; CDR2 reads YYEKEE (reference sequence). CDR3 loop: CASSVKGNTEAFF. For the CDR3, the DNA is TGTGCCAGCAGCGTTAAGGGGAACACTGAAGCTTTCTTT.

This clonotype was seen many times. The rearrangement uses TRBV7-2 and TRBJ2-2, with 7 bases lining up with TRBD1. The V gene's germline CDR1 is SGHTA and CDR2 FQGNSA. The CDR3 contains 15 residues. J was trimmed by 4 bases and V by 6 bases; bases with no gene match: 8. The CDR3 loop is CASSSHGTVTGELFF. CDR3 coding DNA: TGTGCCAGCAGTTCTCATGGGACAGTCACCGGGGAGCTGTTTTTT.

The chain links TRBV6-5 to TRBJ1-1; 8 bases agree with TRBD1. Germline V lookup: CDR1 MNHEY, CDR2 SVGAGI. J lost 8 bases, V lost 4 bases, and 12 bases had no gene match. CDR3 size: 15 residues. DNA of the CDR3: TGTGCCAGCAGTTTTTTCCGAGACAGGGGAATGGAAGCTTTCTTT. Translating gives CASSFFRDRGMEAFF.

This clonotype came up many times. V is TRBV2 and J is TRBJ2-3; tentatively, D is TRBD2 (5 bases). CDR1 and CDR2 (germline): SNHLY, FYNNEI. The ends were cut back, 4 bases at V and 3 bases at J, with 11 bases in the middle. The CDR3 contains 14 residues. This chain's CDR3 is CASSGSGRTDTQYF. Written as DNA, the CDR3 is TGTGCCAGCAGTGGCTCGGGGAGAACAGATACGCAGTATTTT.

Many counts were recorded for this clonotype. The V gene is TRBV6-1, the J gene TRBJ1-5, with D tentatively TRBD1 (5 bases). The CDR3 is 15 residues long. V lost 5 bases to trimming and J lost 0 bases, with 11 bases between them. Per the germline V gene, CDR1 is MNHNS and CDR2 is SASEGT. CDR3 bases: TGTGCCAGCAGTCCACCGACAGCTAGCAATCAGCCCCAGCATTTT. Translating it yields CASSPPTASNQPQHF.

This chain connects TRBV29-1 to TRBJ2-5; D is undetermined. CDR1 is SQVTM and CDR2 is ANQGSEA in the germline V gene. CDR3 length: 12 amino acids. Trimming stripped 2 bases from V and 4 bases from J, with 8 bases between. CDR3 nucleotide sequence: TGCAGCGTTGAACCCCCGGGAGAGACCCAGTACTTC. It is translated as CSVEPPGETQYF.

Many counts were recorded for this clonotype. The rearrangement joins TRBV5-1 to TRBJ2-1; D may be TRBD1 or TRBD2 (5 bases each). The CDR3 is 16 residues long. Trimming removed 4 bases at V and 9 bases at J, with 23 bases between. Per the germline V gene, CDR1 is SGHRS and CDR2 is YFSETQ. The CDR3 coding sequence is TGCGCCAGCAGCAATAGAATGGACGGGACCCGGATTGAGCAGTTCTTC. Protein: CASSNRMDGTRIEQFF.

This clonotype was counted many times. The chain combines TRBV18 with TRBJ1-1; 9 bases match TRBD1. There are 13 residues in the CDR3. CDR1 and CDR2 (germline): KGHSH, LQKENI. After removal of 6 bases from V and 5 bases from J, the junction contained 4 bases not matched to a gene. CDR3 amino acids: CASSRQGVTEAFF. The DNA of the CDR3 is TGTGCCAGCTCGCGACAGGGGGTGACTGAAGCTTTCTTT.